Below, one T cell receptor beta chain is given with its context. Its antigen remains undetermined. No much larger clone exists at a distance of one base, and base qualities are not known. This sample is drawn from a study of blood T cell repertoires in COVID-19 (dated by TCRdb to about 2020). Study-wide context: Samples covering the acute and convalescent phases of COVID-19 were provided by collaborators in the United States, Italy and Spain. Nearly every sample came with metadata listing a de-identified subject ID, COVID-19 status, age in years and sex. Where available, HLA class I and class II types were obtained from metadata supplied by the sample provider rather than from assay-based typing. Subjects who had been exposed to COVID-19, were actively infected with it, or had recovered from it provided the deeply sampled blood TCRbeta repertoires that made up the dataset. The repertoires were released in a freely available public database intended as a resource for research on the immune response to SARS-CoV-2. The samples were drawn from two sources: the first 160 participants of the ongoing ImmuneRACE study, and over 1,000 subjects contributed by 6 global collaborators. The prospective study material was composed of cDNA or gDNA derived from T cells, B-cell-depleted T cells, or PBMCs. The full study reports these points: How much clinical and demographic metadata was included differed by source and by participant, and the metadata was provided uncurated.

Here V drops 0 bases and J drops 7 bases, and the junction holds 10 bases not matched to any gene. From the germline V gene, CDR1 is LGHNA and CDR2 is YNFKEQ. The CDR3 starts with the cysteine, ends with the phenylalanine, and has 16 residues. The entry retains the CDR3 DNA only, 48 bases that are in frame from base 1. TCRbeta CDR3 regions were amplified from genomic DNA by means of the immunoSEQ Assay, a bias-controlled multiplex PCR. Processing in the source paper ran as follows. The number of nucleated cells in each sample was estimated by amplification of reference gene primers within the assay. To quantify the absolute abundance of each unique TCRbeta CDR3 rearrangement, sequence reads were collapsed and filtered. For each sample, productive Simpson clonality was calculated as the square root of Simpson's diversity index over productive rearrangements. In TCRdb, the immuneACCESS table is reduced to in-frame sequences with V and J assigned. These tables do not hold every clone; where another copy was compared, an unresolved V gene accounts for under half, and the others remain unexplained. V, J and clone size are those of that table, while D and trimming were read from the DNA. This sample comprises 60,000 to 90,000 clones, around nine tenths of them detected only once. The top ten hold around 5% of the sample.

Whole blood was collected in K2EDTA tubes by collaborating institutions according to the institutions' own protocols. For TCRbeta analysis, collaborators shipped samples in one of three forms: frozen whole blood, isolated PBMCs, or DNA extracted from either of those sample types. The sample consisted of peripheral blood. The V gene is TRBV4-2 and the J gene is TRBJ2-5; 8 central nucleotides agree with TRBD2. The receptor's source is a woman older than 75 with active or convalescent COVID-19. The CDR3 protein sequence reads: CASSQEGLAGFGTQYF. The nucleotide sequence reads TGTGCCAGCAGCCAAGAAGGGCTAGCGGGCTTCGGGACCCAGTACTTC.